Listed here are 7 T cell receptor beta chains from one sample, sequenced in a study of metastatic and nonmetastatic thyroid tumors. TCRdb re-clonotyped the PCR reads via MiXCR. This table holds some 25,000 clones, about 20% found once. No patient had received any treatment before thyroid surgery. Source material: blood. Receptor source: a female donor with papillary thyroid cancer or a benign thyroid nodule (not recorded which). Some clones in this sample may be carry-over from other donors' samples.

The table lists this clone with many counts. The CDR3 nucleotides read TGTGCCACCAGTGACCCGACGCCGGGGACCGGGGAGCTGTTTTTT. As protein: CATSDPTPGTGELFF. The V gene is TRBV24-1, the J gene TRBJ2-2; D perhaps matches TRBD2 (5 bases). Per the germline V gene, CDR1 is KGHDR and CDR2 is SFDVKD. V was cut by 4 bases and J by 5 bases, with 13 bases left in between. The CDR3 covers 15 residues.

This clone came up many times. The chain is built from TRBV11-2 and TRBJ2-7, with 12 bases fitting TRBD1. The CDR3 extends over 13 amino acids. The V segment lost 6 bases and the J segment 5 bases; nucleotides outside the gene matches: 2. CDR1 and CDR2 from the germline V gene are SGHAT and FQNNGV. The CDR3: CASRGTGGNEQYF. The CDR3 bases are TGTGCCAGCAGAGGGACAGGGGGCAACGAGCAGTACTTC.

The sample holds many counts of this clone. V is TRBV6-5 and J is TRBJ2-2, with a weak D call TRBD2 (6 bases). This CDR3 has 15 amino acids. Germline CDR1 reads MNHEY; CDR2 reads SVGAGI. The V end was cut by 3 bases, the J end by 5 bases, with 13 bases between. For the CDR3, the DNA is TGTGCCAGCAGTTATCTGGGGGGTGGAACCGGGGAGCTGTTTTTT. This encodes CASSYLGGGTGELFF.

At least ten counts were recorded for this clone. V gene TRBV27 combines with J gene TRBJ2-2; tentative D call: TRBD1 (6 bases). The CDR3 consists of 14 residues. The V gene lost 4 bases and the J gene lost 6 bases, with 12 bases spanning the gap. The V gene's germline CDR1 is MNHEY and CDR2 SMNVEV (reference sequence). CDR3 DNA: TGTGCCAGCAGTTCCTCAGGGGAGCCCGGGGAGCTGTTTTTT. This codes for CASSSSGEPGELFF.

In its sample, this clone was seen a few times. Since a much larger clone is just one base distant, this may be a read error. V gene TRBV5-1 combines with J gene TRBJ2-5; TRBD1 matches 11 bases. Trimming removed 4 bases from V and 7 bases from J; junction bases left unmatched: 6. CDR3 length equals 14 residues. The V gene's germline CDR1 is SGHRS and CDR2 YFSETQ. The CDR3 spells CASSPGTGGGTQYF. The CDR3 nucleotides are TGCGCCAGCAGCCCCGGGACAGGGGGAGGGACCCAGTACTTC.

In its sample, this clone is medium-sized. The J gene is TRBJ1-2, the V gene TRBV6-2 or TRBV6-3; D unclear. The V gene's germline CDR1 is MNHEY and CDR2 SVGEGT. The V and J ends lost 2 bases and 10 bases respectively, with 8 bases between them. The CDR3 is 11 residues long. This chain's CDR3 is CASSYERDYTF. The CDR3 DNA reads TGTGCCAGCAGTTACGAAAGAGACTACACCTTC.

This clone showed up many times. V usage is TRBV5-1 and J usage is TRBJ1-2; D not certain. The germline V and J ends were trimmed by 0 bases and 8 bases, with 8 bases remaining between them. The CDR3 is 12 amino acids. Germline CDR1 and CDR2: SGHRS and YFSETQ. In DNA form, the CDR3 reads TGCGCCAGCAGCTTGGGGGTGTGGGGCTACACCTTC. Residues: CASSLGVWGYTF.